The clone carrying this TCR beta chain appeared a single time. The target antigen is unknown. All donors were smokers or heavy second-hand smokers. Normal lung samples lay at least 2 cm from the tumor margin. The record originates from a study of T cells and copy number aberrations in small-cell lung cancer. Study-level points and caveats: All specimens were formalin-fixed paraffin-embedded tissue, which is known to introduce sequencing artifacts. Adjacent lung showed higher T-cell richness and clonality than tumors; density difference nonsignificant.

The CDR3 covers 13 residues. Germline V lookup: CDR1 PRHDT, CDR2 FYEKMQ (reference sequence). V lost 1 base and J lost 7, with 8 bases in between. The method was immunoSEQ multiplex PCR; TCRdb's version includes in-frame clones alone and lacks a portion of them. This table has more than 2,000 clones, 65% to 90% appearing once. The origin of this receptor is a woman in her 50s with small cell lung cancer. Sequences were obtained from normal tissue next to the tumor. The chain employs TRBV13 and TRBJ1-3; D not resolved. CDR3 in DNA: TGTGCCAGCAGCTTAGTCCAAGGGAACACCATATATTTT. Translated, it gives CASSLVQGNTIYF. Full variable domain (rest looked up from reference TRBV13 and TRBJ1-3): AAGVIQSPRHLIKEKRETATLKCYPIPRHDTVYWYQQGPGQDPQFLISFYEKMQSDKGSIPDRFSAQQFSDYHSELNMSSLELGDSALYFCASSLVQGNTIYFGEGSWLTVV.